The source of this T cell receptor beta chain is a study of T cells in Graves' hyperthyroidism and ophthalmopathy. Study-wide background: Peripheral blood was collected at initial diagnosis, before any treatment.

Study results and caveats: Through a model of 13 V-J features, ophthalmopathy was separated from stable hyperthyroidism.

For this clonotype: Its target is unknown.

RNA transcripts yielded amplified TCR beta CDR3 regions. Using the HTBI primer set, a first-round RT-PCR was run on the TCR CDR3. TCRdb analysed the multiplex PCR reads with MiXCR anew, one entry per CDR3 protein. This sample yields over 250,000 distinct CDR3 sequences, of which approximately 23% are seen a single time; around 65% belongs to the top ten. The sample comprised blood. This receptor was obtained from a man aged 30 to 39 with Graves' ophthalmopathy.

CDR3 residues: CASSESGVLSEAFF. CDR3 DNA: TGTGCCAGCAGTGAATCAGGGGTTTTATCTGAAGCTTTCTTT. This chain joins TRBV6-1 and TRBJ1-1; a possible D gene is TRBD1 (6 bases). The V gene's germline CDR1 is MNHNS and CDR2 SASEGT. The length of the CDR3 is 14 residues. V was trimmed by 2 bases and J by 6 bases, leaving 13 bases between them.